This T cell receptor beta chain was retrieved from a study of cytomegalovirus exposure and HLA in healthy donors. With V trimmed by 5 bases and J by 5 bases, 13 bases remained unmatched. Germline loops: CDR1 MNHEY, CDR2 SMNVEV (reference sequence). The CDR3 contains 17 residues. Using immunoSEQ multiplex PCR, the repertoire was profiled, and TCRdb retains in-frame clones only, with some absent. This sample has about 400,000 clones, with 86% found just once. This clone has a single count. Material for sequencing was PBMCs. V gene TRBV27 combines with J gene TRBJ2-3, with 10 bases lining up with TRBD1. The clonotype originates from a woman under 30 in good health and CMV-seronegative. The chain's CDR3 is CASSHIAGTGAGDTQYF. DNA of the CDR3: TGTGCCAGCAGTCACATCGCCGGGACAGGGGCTGGAGATACGCAGTATTTT.